Given below is one TCR beta chain in context. Its target is not known. These data are taken from a study of T cell responses to AZD1222 COVID-19 vaccine. Study outcomes and limitations: In a largely white British group with more females than males, clonal diversity was possibly underestimated. Seropositive AZD1222 recipients at baseline numbered only five or six.

Repertoires were generated with immunoSEQ multiplex PCR, while TCRdb's copy carries only in-frame clones and drops some. The data show roughly 180,000 clones, with around nine tenths seen just once and approximately 1.9% held by the top ten. Per germline, CDR1 MDHEN and CDR2 SYDVKM. Deletions cut 2 bases from V and 6 bases from J, with 14 bases between. The CDR3 totals 14 residues. This clonotype was obtained from an adult who received the AZD1222 COVID-19 vaccine. Source: peripheral blood, taken 28 days after the second AZD1222 dose. V usage is TRBV28 and J usage is TRBJ2-7; D call uncertain. Here the CDR3 reads CASSLVDVTGEQYF. The DNA for the CDR3 is TGTGCCAGCAGTTTAGTGGACGTTACGGGCGAGCAGTACTTC.